Listed below are T cell receptor beta chains from one sample, sequenced in a study of blood T cell repertoires in COVID-19. Profiling relied on immunoSEQ multiplex PCR, and the TCRdb table lists in-frame clones only, not all of them. The sample consists of 150,000 or so clones, about 80% of them appearing once. Sequenced input: peripheral blood. Source of these receptors: a woman aged 60 to 75 with acute or convalescent COVID-19. CDR3s include the opening cysteine and the closing phenylalanine or tryptophan. The D gene is left open where the match is weak. Clone size is stated in some rows and not others, as once, few, many or a class when expanded.

v_gene,j_gene,abundance,d_gene,CDR3nt,CDR3aa
TRBV28,TRBJ1-2,.,TRBD1,TGTGCCAGCAGTATCGGACAGGGGGCGCGAGGCTACACCTTC,CASSIGQGARGYTF
TRBV10-3,TRBJ1-2,.,.,TGTGCCATCAGTGAGAGCGGGGCTGGCTACACCTTC,CAISESGAGYTF
TRBV19,TRBJ2-7,.,TRBD2,TGTGCCAGTATGGGACTAGCGGGAGGTTCCTTCTACGAGCAGTACTTC,CASMGLAGGSFYEQYF
TRBV5-1,TRBJ2-1,.,.,TGCGCCAGCAGCCACCTAGAGTATGAGCAGTTCTTC,CASSHLEYEQFF
TRBV4-1,TRBJ2-1,.,TRBD2,TGCGCCAGCAGCCACGAACTAGCGGGGGCGTACAATGAGCAGTTCTTC,CASSHELAGAYNEQFF
TRBV3-1/TRBV3-2,TRBJ2-3,.,.,TGTGCCAGCAGCCGAGGAGGCACAGATACGCAGTATTTT,CASSRGGTDTQYF
TRBV27,TRBJ1-1,.,.,TGTGCCAGCAGTTGGTCAGGGAACACTGAAGCTTTCTTT,CASSWSGNTEAFF
TRBV9,TRBJ2-1,.,TRBD2,TGTGCCAGCAGCTTTAGCGGACTAGCGGGCGTAAGCTCCTACAATGAGCAGTTCTTC,CASSFSGLAGVSSYNEQFF
TRBV30,TRBJ2-3,.,.,TGTGCCTGGATCCGACCCGCGGCAGATACGCAGTATTTT,CAWIRPAADTQYF
TRBV18,TRBJ1-5,.,.,TGTGCCAGCTCGGCGGGACGGAATCAGCCCCAGCATTTT,CASSAGRNQPQHF
TRBV2,TRBJ1-5,.,.,TGTGCCAGCACCCGAGGTAGGGGTTGGCCGGGCAATCAGCCCCAGCATTTT,CASTRGRGWPGNQPQHF
TRBV11-1,TRBJ2-3,.,.,TGTGCCAGCAGTTCCTTGGGACACACAGATACGCAGTATTTT,CASSSLGHTDTQYF
TRBV20-1,TRBJ1-1,.,.,TGCAGTGCTAGAGATGGCCTGAGGGCTTTCTTT,CSARDGLRAFF
TRBV11-2,TRBJ1-2,.,TRBD1,TGTGCCAGCAGCTTAGCAGCGGTGGCAGGGGGCCGGCCTCTCTATGGCTACACCTTC,CASSLAAVAGGRPLYGYTF
TRBV5-1,TRBJ2-7,.,TRBD2,TGCGCCAGCAGCGTCGCCGGGACTAGCGGCTACGAGCAGTACTTC,CASSVAGTSGYEQYF
TRBV29-1,TRBJ1-3,.,.,TGCAGCGTTGTCGGGTCCGAATCTGGAAACACCATATATTTT,CSVVGSESGNTIYF
TRBV7-8,TRBJ2-1,.,TRBD2,TGTGCCAGCAGCCCCGTGGGGCGGGAGGCCCTTCACAATGAGCAGTTCTTC,CASSPVGREALHNEQFF
TRBV28,TRBJ2-7,.,.,TGTGCCACCTTGTTCGAAACAGAGCAGTACTTC,CATLFETEQYF
TRBV13,TRBJ2-2,once,.,TGTGCCAGCAGCACCCTAAACACCGGGGAGCTGTTTTTT,CASSTLNTGELFF
TRBV13,TRBJ2-7,.,TRBD1,TGTGCCAGCAGCCTCGGGGGACAGGGGGCGAACGAGCAGTACTTC,CASSLGGQGANEQYF
TRBV28,TRBJ2-7,.,TRBD2,TGTGCCGGCAGGTCTGCGGGAGGCGGCTACGAGCAGTACTTC,CAGRSAGGGYEQYF
TRBV28,TRBJ2-1,.,TRBD1,TGTGCCAGCAGTGCCTCTGGATCGGGACAGAAGTCCTACAATGAGCAGTTCTTC,CASSASGSGQKSYNEQFF
TRBV19,TRBJ2-7,.,.,TGTGCCAGTAGTATCGTCGCCGGGGTACGTTCCTACGAGCAGTACTTC,CASSIVAGVRSYEQYF
TRBV7-8,TRBJ2-3,.,TRBD2,TGTGCCAGCAGCTTAGGGCTAGCGGGAGTAACAGATACGCAGTATTTT,CASSLGLAGVTDTQYF
TRBV29-1,TRBJ2-7,.,TRBD1,TGCAGCGTTGGACAGGGGAGCTACGAGCAGTACTTC,CSVGQGSYEQYF
TRBV3-1/TRBV3-2,TRBJ1-2,.,.,TGTGCCAGCAGCCAATCAGGGACTTATGGCTACACCTTC,CASSQSGTYGYTF
TRBV28,TRBJ1-5,.,.,TGTGCCAGCAGACGGTCAGGTAGCAATCAGCCCCAGCATTTT,CASRRSGSNQPQHF
TRBV10-1,TRBJ2-7,.,.,TGCGCCAGCTCCCTTCAGACCGGGGAGCAGTACTTC,CASSLQTGEQYF
TRBV5-4,TRBJ2-7,.,TRBD1,TGTGCCAGCAGTGGGACAGGCTACGAGCAGTACTTC,CASSGTGYEQYF
TRBV11-3,TRBJ1-5,.,.,TGTGCCAGCAGCTTGAGAAGGGGGGGCCAGCCCCAGCATTTT,CASSLRRGGQPQHF
TRBV5-1,TRBJ2-4,.,.,TGCGCCAGCAGCTCGGGGTCAGATATAAACATTCAGTACTTC,CASSSGSDINIQYF
TRBV19,TRBJ1-3,few,.,TGTGCCAGTAGTATAGGTCCGACAGGCTCTGGAAACACCATATATTTT,CASSIGPTGSGNTIYF
TRBV5-4,TRBJ2-1,few,TRBD1,TGTGCCAGCAGCCGGGGACAGGGATCCTACAATGAGCAGTTCTTC,CASSRGQGSYNEQFF
TRBV2,TRBJ2-7,.,.,TGTGCCAGCAGGCAGGGTTCCCTCTCCTACGAGCAGTACTTC,CASRQGSLSYEQYF
TRBV10-3,TRBJ1-5,.,.,TGTGCCATCAGTTCCAGGGGCAATCAGCCCCAGCATTTT,CAISSRGNQPQHF
TRBV5-1,TRBJ2-1,.,TRBD2,TGCGCCAGCAGCCGCCGCACTAGCGGGAGTTACAATGAGCAGTTCTTC,CASSRRTSGSYNEQFF
TRBV4-1,TRBJ1-5,.,.,TGCGCCAGCAGCCAATTCAGCGGCGTTCAGCCCCAGCATTTT,CASSQFSGVQPQHF